This TCR beta chain comes out of a study of T cell clusters in autoimmune cytopenias. Points from the study as a whole: Primary autoimmune cytopenia patients appeared to lack physiological T cell clusters present in healthy donors. The T cell clusters came from computational analysis alone and lack functional validation.

For this clonotype: The antigen remains unidentified.

TRB was amplified by touch-down multiplex PCR, primer pools A and B combined. After re-calling the multiplex PCR reads, TCRdb lists one entry per CDR3 protein, DNA absent. The sample totals about 8,100 distinct CDR3 sequences; its top ten clones hold 5% to 7.5%. The CDR3 loop spans 16 amino acids. Germline-derived CDR1 and CDR2 are LNHDA and SQIVND (reference sequence). TRB amplification used 200 to 250 ng of peripheral blood genomic DNA. The TCR originated in a human donor with an autoimmune cytopenia or autoimmune hepatitis (not recorded which). The chain couples TRBV19 to TRBJ1-3; TCRdb returns TRBD1, unconfirmable since there is no DNA. Sequencing was done on a sample of peripheral blood. CDR3 sequence: CASSFQTGALASTIYF.